The present entry profiles one T cell receptor beta chain with its context. Its target is unknown. The CDR3 loop spans 17 amino acids. Per germline, CDR1 SQVTM and CDR2 ANQGSEA. Trimming took 6 bases from V and 1 from J; bases not matched to a gene: 15. This entry comes from a study of OX40 agonist ivuxolimab in advanced cancers. Whole-study context: Prior therapy, whether anti-PD-1, anti-PD-L1 or anti-CTLA-4, was allowed, and about 39% had some. Notes on the study in general: Within 6 weeks, CD4+ and CD8+ blood T cells expanded clonally at 0.1 to 3.0 mg/kg. Which antigen the expanded peripheral T cells recognized is unknown.

Profiled with immunoSEQ multiplex PCR; TCRdb holds only in-frame clones, not every one. This sample carries 73,000 or so clones, 80% to 90% of them seen once, and the ten largest clones take around 0.75%. The rearrangement uses TRBV29-1 and TRBJ2-3, with 8 nucleotides matching TRBD2. This sample comprised CD4+ or CD8+ T cells sorted from blood, obtained in a trial of the OX40 agonist ivuxolimab. The sequence was obtained from an adult with an advanced solid tumor such as melanoma, head and neck, liver or kidney cancer. This CDR3 reads CSVEGVAGRPGTDTQYF. The DNA for the CDR3 is TGCAGCGTCGAGGGGGTAGCGGGGCGCCCAGGCACAGATACGCAGTATTTT.